The 22 T cell receptor beta chains below were found in one sample sequenced in a study. TCRdb re-derived calls from the 5' RACE reads in MiXCR, one entry per CDR3 protein. Of tens of thousands of distinct CDR3 sequences in the sample, 28% are singletons; the top ten hold roughly 1.9%. Sequenced sample: naive CD4+ T cells sorted from blood. This sample's subset: naive CD4+ T cells, CD4+CD45RA+CD25-. The receptor source for this set is a female donor with breast cancer.

The chain has TRBV5-4 and TRBJ1-1; 8 bases map to TRBD1. V gave up 4 bases and J gave up 2 bases; unmatched junction bases: 7. The germline V gene has CDR1 SGHNT and CDR2 YYREEE (reference sequence). There are 15 residues in the CDR3. The CDR3 here is CASSPPGQGNTEAFF. The CDR3 region has the DNA TGTGCCAGCAGCCCCCCAGGACAGGGTAACACTGAAGCTTTCTTT.

This clonotype was observed a few times. This chain joins TRBV15 and TRBJ1-1; no clear D gene. The V end lost 0 bases, the J end lost 10 bases, and 6 bases lay between the germline ends. The CDR3 is 11 residues long. Germline V gene lookup returns CDR1 LNHNV and CDR2 YYDKDF (reference sequence). In DNA form, the CDR3 reads TGTGCCACCAGCAGAGATGGAGGAGCTTTCTTT. This encodes CATSRDGGAFF.

This clonotype was seen only once. The junction and the germline gene differ at one end; a read error may be behind it. The rearrangement joins TRBV30 to TRBJ1-2, with 8 bases fitting TRBD1. Germline loops: CDR1 GTSNPN, CDR2 SVGIG (reference sequence). The CDR3 consists of 11 residues. Here the CDR3 reads CALDRAGGCTF. In DNA form, the CDR3 reads TGTGCCCTGGACAGGGCAGGAGGCTGCACCTTC.

This clonotype was counted between two and nine times. The chain links TRBV4-1 to TRBJ1-1; D remains ambiguous. Trimming shortened V by 0 bases and J by 1 base, and 12 bases separated the two germline ends. The CDR3 sequence is 16 residues long. Looked up from germline, CDR1 is MGHRA and CDR2 is YSYEKL. The CDR3 coding sequence is TGCGCCAGCAGCCAAGATCCTAGCCGGACGAACACTGAAGCTTTCTTT. The encoded protein is CASSQDPSRTNTEAFF.

The sample holds a few counts of this clonotype. This CDR3 reads CASSYDTVAMNTEAFF. CDR3 sequence (DNA): TGTGCCAGCAGCTACGACACTGTTGCCATGAACACTGAAGCTTTCTTT. The chain carries TRBV9 and TRBJ1-1; D remains ambiguous. The CDR3 is 16 residues long. Germline V gene data show CDR1 as SGDLS and CDR2 as YYNGEE. The ends were cut back, 4 bases at V and 0 bases at J, with 16 bases in the middle.

This clonotype has only a few counts. The chain carries TRBV20-1 and TRBJ1-5, with 8 bases aligning to TRBD1. The CDR3 is 15 amino acids. Germline assignment: CDR1 DFQATT and CDR2 SNEGSKA (reference sequence). In DNA form, the CDR3 reads TGCAGCATCAGCGAGCAGGGGGCGGGAGAGCGGCCCCAGCATTTT. It codes for CSISEQGAGERPQHF.

This chain uses TRBV6-5 with TRBJ2-6; 10 bases fit TRBD1. This CDR3 is built from 19 residues. The junction had 9 bases not matched to a gene; V was cut back by 4 bases and J by 0 bases. Germline V gene sequence: CDR1 MNHEY, CDR2 SVGAGI. The CDR3 region is CASSSPGTGVLSGANVLTF. The CDR3 bases are TGTGCCAGCAGTTCCCCCGGGACAGGGGTCCTCTCTGGGGCCAACGTCCTGACTTTC.

This clonotype was observed a few times. This chain links TRBV7-3 with TRBJ2-1; D tentatively fits TRBD1 or TRBD2 (7 bases each). V was pared by 5 bases and J by 11 bases, with 13 bases between. This CDR3 region has 12 residues. Germline V gives CDR1 SGHTA, CDR2 FQGTGA. CDR3 DNA sequence: TGTGCCAGCAGCCCAGGGGGACTAAAGCAGTTCTTC. It codes for CASSPGGLKQFF.

With respect to this clonotype: One end of the junction is discordant with germline, which a read error may explain. This chain uses TRBV25-1 with TRBJ2-3; possibly TRBD2 for D (6 bases). CDR3 length equals 15 residues. The germline V gene encodes CDR1 MGHDK and CDR2 SYGVNS. The CDR3 bases are TGTGCCGGCAGTGATTTGCGGGGACCGACAGATACGCAGTATTTT. It is translated as CAGSDLRGPTDTQYF.

This clonotype was observed a few times. The chain is built from TRBV15 and TRBJ2-3; 12 positions agree with TRBD1. In germline, CDR1 is LNHNV, CDR2 YYDKDF (reference sequence). The CDR3 spans 13 residues. With 8 bases clipped from V and 7 bases from J, the junction kept 4 bases outside the gene matches. The CDR3 sequence is CATGTGGIYTQYF. Here the CDR3 DNA reads TGTGCCACCGGGACAGGGGGCATATATACGCAGTATTTT.

The chain is built from TRBV3-1 and TRBJ2-2; TRBD1 is a possible D gene (5 bases). This CDR3 is 14 amino acids long. Germline V gene lookup returns CDR1 LGHDT and CDR2 YNNKEL (reference sequence). Trimming shortened V by 2 bases and J by 6 bases, and 10 bases separated the two germline ends. The CDR3 nucleotides read TGTGCCAGCAGCCAATTCCAGGGTTCCGGGGAGCTGTTTTTT. It is translated as CASSQFQGSGELFF.

This clonotype was seen only a few times. V gene TRBV6-1 combines with J gene TRBJ2-7; unclear D gene. Germline lookup yields CDR1 MNHNS and CDR2 SASEGT. The CDR3 extends over 14 amino acids. The ends were cut back, 6 bases at V and 5 bases at J, with 17 bases in the middle. The CDR3 region has the DNA TGTGCCAGCAGGAGTCTGAGTAAGGGCCACGAGCAGTACTTC. This codes for CASRSLSKGHEQYF.

This clonotype was found many times. The chain carries TRBV5-1 and TRBJ2-5; 7 bases are shared with TRBD1. The length of the CDR3 is 14 residues. CDR1 is SGHRS and CDR2 is YFSETQ in the germline V gene. J lost 4 bases, V lost 0 bases, and 3 bases had no gene match. In DNA, the CDR3 is TGCGCCAGCAGCTTGGGAGGGGGCCGAGAGACCCAGTACTTC. This translates into CASSLGGGRETQYF.

This chain uses TRBV11-2 with TRBJ2-3; the D gene is possibly TRBD2 (5 bases). This CDR3 is 14 amino acids long. V was pared by 6 bases and J by 3 bases, with 13 bases between. CDR1 is SGHAT and CDR2 is FQNNGV in the germline V gene. As DNA, the CDR3 is TGTGCCAGCAGTTTCCTGGGAGCGACAGATACGCAGTATTTT. It is translated as CASSFLGATDTQYF.

V and J are TRBV28 and TRBJ2-7, with D perhaps assigned TRBD1 or TRBD2 (5 bases each). The CDR3 is made up of 12 amino acids. Germline V gene sequence: CDR1 MDHEN, CDR2 SYDVKM. Trimming took off 7 bases at V and 4 bases at J, with 11 bases between the two ends. CDR3 sequence: CASMGRLYEQYF. CDR3 sequence (DNA): TGTGCCAGCATGGGACGGTTATACGAGCAGTACTTC. Filled out from reference TRBV28 and TRBJ2-7, the complete variable domain reads DVKVTQSSRYLVKRTGEKVFLECVQDMDHENMFWYRQDPGLGLRLIYFSYDVKMKEKGDIPEGYSVSREKKERFSLILESASTNQTSMYLCASMGRLYEQYFGPGTRLTVT.

The J gene is TRBJ2-2, the V gene TRBV5-6; TRBD2 matches 7 bases. CDR3 size: 18 residues. J lost 0 bases, V lost 3 bases, and 11 bases had no gene match. Germline V gene sequence: CDR1 SGHDT, CDR2 YYEEEE. The CDR3 DNA is TGTGCCAGCAGCTGGAAGATAACTAGCGCCACGAACACCGGGGAGCTGTTTTTT. Translating gives CASSWKITSATNTGELFF.

The V call is TRBV27, the J call TRBJ2-1, with 8 bases aligning to TRBD2. The CDR3 sequence is 16 residues long. The junction had 7 bases not matched to a gene; V was cut back by 2 bases and J by 4 bases. Germline lookup yields CDR1 MNHEY and CDR2 SMNVEV (reference sequence). For the CDR3, the DNA is TGTGCCAGCAGTTTAGAGGGACTAGGTTCTTACAATGAGCAGTTCTTC. Translated, it gives CASSLEGLGSYNEQFF.

Turning to this clonotype: This may stem from a read error, because a much larger clone lies one nucleotide away. The V gene is TRBV6-1, the J gene TRBJ2-7; 8 bases match TRBD2. The V segment lost 5 bases and the J segment 6 bases; nucleotides outside the gene matches: 18. Per the germline V gene, CDR1 is MNHNS and CDR2 is SASEGT. The CDR3 has 17 amino acids. The CDR3 protein is CASSNAFAGGAIPEQYF. CDR3 DNA sequence: TGTGCCAGCAGTAACGCGTTTGCGGGGGGCGCGATACCCGAGCAGTACTTC.

The chain employs TRBV6-2 or TRBV6-3 and TRBJ2-7; D is tentatively TRBD1 or TRBD2 (5 bases each). This CDR3 comprises 16 residues. Trimming left V 5 bases short and J 3 bases short, with 20 bases between. From germline, CDR1 is MNHEY and CDR2 SVGEGT. The CDR3 spells CASSPRPGTVNYEQYF. The CDR3 nucleotides read TGTGCCAGCAGTCCGAGACCCGGGACCGTGAACTACGAGCAGTACTTC.

The CDR3 region has the DNA TGCGCCAGCAGCCGAGACAGAGACACAGATACGCAGTATTTT. It encodes CASSRDRDTDTQYF. The chain links TRBV5-1 to TRBJ2-3; tentative D call: TRBD1 (5 bases). The CDR3 is 14 residues long. V lost 4 bases and J lost 2, with 11 bases in between. Germline V CDR1 and CDR2: SGHRS, YFSETQ.

Worth noting for this clonotype: This may stem from a read error, because a much larger clone lies one nucleotide away. V usage is TRBV6-1 and J usage is TRBJ1-5; D remains ambiguous. CDR1 and CDR2 (germline): MNHNS, SASEGT. The CDR3 is 12 residues long. V gave up 8 bases and J gave up 6 bases, with 11 bases separating them. CDR3 residues: CASGKGTQPQHF. The CDR3 DNA reads as TGTGCCAGCGGTAAGGGTACTCAGCCCCAGCATTTT.

This clonotype was seen a handful of times. CDR3 sequence reads: CASSPVVAGSSYEQYF. Here the CDR3 DNA reads TGTGCCAGCAGCCCCGTTGTTGCAGGGAGCTCCTACGAGCAGTACTTC. The rearrangement uses TRBV7-9 and TRBJ2-7; the D call may be TRBD1 or TRBD2 (5 bases each). V gave up 5 bases and J gave up 0 bases, with 17 bases separating them. The V gene's germline CDR1 is SEHNR and CDR2 FQNEAQ (reference sequence). The CDR3 totals 16 residues.